This T cell receptor beta chain appears in the sequencing data of a study of blood T cell repertoires in COVID-19 (dated by TCRdb to 2018 to 2021). With regard to the full study: Samples from collaborators originated in the United States, Italy and Spain and spanned both the acute and convalescent phases of COVID-19. Where available, HLA class I and class II types were obtained from metadata supplied by the sample provider rather than from assay-based typing. Samples came from the ongoing ImmuneRACE study (first 160 participants) plus 1,254 subjects from 6 global collaborators. The prospective study material was composed of cDNA or gDNA derived from T cells, B-cell-depleted T cells, or PBMCs. Sample metadata almost always included a de-identified subject ID, COVID-19 status, age in years and sex. The dataset comprised deeply sampled blood TCRbeta repertoires from subjects exposed to, actively infected with, or recovered from COVID-19. The repertoires were released in a freely available public database meant as a resource for research on the immune response to SARS-CoV-2. What the authors observed across the whole study: How much clinical and demographic metadata was included differed by source and by participant, and the metadata was provided uncurated.

TCRbeta CDR3 regions were amplified from genomic DNA by means of the immunoSEQ Assay, a bias-controlled multiplex PCR. Processing in the source paper ran as follows. Within the assay, amplification of reference gene primers was used to estimate how many nucleated cells each sample contained. Sequence reads were collapsed and filtered to measure the absolute abundance of every unique TCRbeta CDR3 rearrangement. For each sample, productive Simpson clonality was calculated as the square root of Simpson's diversity index over productive rearrangements. TCRdb retrieved this table from immuneACCESS and kept in-frame rearrangements only. Not all clones are present; in checked studies, unresolved V genes account for under half, and no reason is known for the remainder. That table is the source of V, J and clone size, and D and trimming were worked out from the DNA. This sample gives 250,000 to 350,000 clones in total; just under 90% of them show up just once. The biggest ten clones account for 6.3% of the sample.

Note on this clone: It lacks a known antigen. Base qualities are missing; no much larger clone stands one base away.

Sequences SNHLY (CDR1) and FYNNEI (CDR2) are obtained from the germline V gene. Clipping removes 1 base from V and 8 bases from J, with 1 as the unmatched junction base count. There are 13 amino acids in the CDR3, from cysteine to phenylalanine inclusive. Left in the record is the CDR3 DNA by itself, 39 bases read in frame from the first base. One collaborating source in Seattle enrolled patients during active infection and followed them longitudinally through the course of disease. Whole blood was collected in K2EDTA tubes by collaborating institutions according to the institutions' own protocols. For TCRbeta analysis, collaborator samples were shipped as frozen whole blood, as isolated PBMCs, or as DNA extracted from either sample type.

The rearrangement joined TRBV2 to TRBJ2-1; 8 bases in the middle match TRBD1. The receptor was isolated from a woman between 45 and 65 years old with COVID-19, enrolled during active disease. What was sequenced was peripheral blood. CDR3 protein: CASSEGTGYEQFF. The DNA sequence is TGTGCCAGCAGTGAAGGGACAGGGTATGAGCAGTTCTTC.